The 8 T cell receptor beta chains in this list originate from one sample, sequenced in a study of human T cells and chemical hapten exposure. The time point here: pre-sensitization, week 0. As for treatment: therapeutic diphenylcyclopropenone sensitization with weekly scalp DPC. TCRdb ran MiXCR on the RACE reads and lists one entry per CDR3 protein. This sample has 300,000 to 450,000 distinct CDR3 sequences, with 4.5% to 6% found just once. Sequenced material: whole blood, taken in connection with sensitization to the hapten diphenylcyclopropenone (DPC). The receptor set was obtained from a woman between 45 and 60 years old with alopecia areata. Some clones in this sample may be carry-over from other donors' samples.

This clonotype occurred many times. The chain joins TRBV4-2 to TRBJ1-3; D gene unclear. Germline values: CDR1 LGHNA, CDR2 YNFKEQ. This CDR3 is built from 16 residues. The ends were cut back, 0 bases at V and 0 bases at J, with 9 bases in the middle. The CDR3: CASSQDPLISGNTIYF. In nucleotides, the CDR3 is TGTGCCAGCAGCCAAGATCCCCTGATCTCTGGAAACACCATATATTTT.

This clonotype appeared many times. V gene TRBV10-3 combines with J gene TRBJ1-5; D unclear. V dropped 0 bases and J dropped 1 base, with 7 bases sitting between them. CDR1 is ENHRY, CDR2 SYGVKD, per germline. The CDR3 is 15 amino acids. The CDR3 loop reads CAISESRGSNQPQHF. Written as DNA, the CDR3 is TGTGCCATCAGTGAGTCTCGAGGGAGCAATCAGCCCCAGCATTTT.

At least ten counts were recorded for this clonotype. The chain recombines TRBV18 with TRBJ2-3; D uncertain. CDR3 length equals 14 residues. V lost 0 bases, J lost 0 bases, and 4 bases lay in between. CDR1 is KGHSH, CDR2 LQKENI, per germline. This CDR3 is CASSPPASTDTQYF. As DNA, the CDR3 is TGTGCCAGCTCACCACCGGCAAGCACAGATACGCAGTATTTT.

V and J are TRBV6-6 and TRBJ2-6, with TRBD1 matching 12 bases. Germline values: CDR1 MNHNY, CDR2 SVGAGI (reference sequence). J lost 0 bases, V lost 6 bases, and 6 bases had no gene match. The CDR3 runs 18 residues. In DNA form, the CDR3 reads TGTGCCAGCAGACGGGGACAGGGGGCCATCTCTGGGGCCAACGTCCTGACTTTC. It specifies CASRRGQGAISGANVLTF.

This clonotype was found many times. The chain carries TRBV28 and TRBJ2-1; D is possibly TRBD1 (6 bases). The CDR3 contains 16 residues. Trimming shortened V by 5 bases and J by 7 bases, and 21 bases separated the two germline ends. From germline, CDR1 is MDHEN and CDR2 SYDVKM. This chain's CDR3 is CASSRPTGPSRNEQFF. For the CDR3, the DNA is TGTGCCAGCAGTAGACCGACAGGACCCTCCAGGAATGAGCAGTTCTTC.

This clonotype was found many times. This chain connects TRBV13 to TRBJ2-1; the match to TRBD2 covers 7 bases. Germline trimming cut 4 bases from V and 0 bases from J; bases unmatched to any gene: 9. Germline V lookup: CDR1 PRHDT, CDR2 FYEKMQ (reference sequence). The length of the CDR3 is 17 residues. CDR3 amino acids: CASSSPSGQSSYNEQFF. The CDR3 nucleotides are TGTGCCAGCAGCTCCCCTAGCGGCCAGAGCTCCTACAATGAGCAGTTCTTC.

There are many counts of this clonotype. The V gene is TRBV6-5, the J gene TRBJ2-5; D remains unclear. Germline loops: CDR1 MNHEY, CDR2 SVGAGI. The CDR3 has 13 amino acids. The germline V and J ends were trimmed by 6 bases and 6 bases, with 14 bases remaining between them. CDR3 coding DNA: TGTGCCAGCAGCGACGGACCGCTGAAGACCCAGTACTTC. Translation gives CASSDGPLKTQYF.

This clonotype was counted a few times. The gene calls are TRBV12-3 or TRBV12-4 and TRBJ2-6; D is ambiguous. The CDR3 is made up of 13 amino acids. V gave up 11 bases and J gave up 1 base, with 9 bases separating them. CDR3 DNA: TGTGCCTCACCGAGTTCTGGGGCCAACGTCCTGACTTTC. Its protein product is CASPSSGANVLTF.